This TCR beta chain was obtained from a study of early T cells in non-severe SARS-CoV-2 infection listed by TCRdb under 2021. About the investigation overall: Bulk RNA from unsorted whole blood was used for TCR sequencing, so alpha and beta chains could not be paired. General findings and caveats noted by the study authors: Matching against VDJdb was skewed toward anti-spike CD8 responses, likely underestimated virus-specific expansions, and missed private and CD4 specificities.

This was a case-control study nested in a cohort of healthcare workers in London, UK, who had nasopharyngeal swab PCR tests and blood samples taken every week. Healthcare workers were enrolled in the week of the UK lockdown, from 23 to 31 March 2020, and were followed every week for up to 16 weeks. From the germline V gene (reference sequence), CDR1 is LGHDT and CDR2 is YNNKEL. The CDR3 starts with the cysteine, ends with the phenylalanine, and has 12 residues. Only the CDR3 region is kept as DNA, spanning 36 bases read in frame from base 1. The V and J ends are trimmed by 3 bases and 1 base, leaving 3 bases between them. The protocol used for the library was 5' RACE. Sequencing used a NextSeq 500. The TCR library protocol attached unique molecular identifiers to individual cDNA molecules to correct for sequencing error and PCR bias. Both TCR alpha and beta chains were sequenced, and tight co-correlation was observed between alpha and beta sequence abundances in each sample. The original methods were these. V gene, J gene and CDR3 annotation of TCR sequences was performed with Decombinator V4. TCRs were defined as expanded if a significant change between any two time points was detected under a Poisson model with p below 0.0001. TCR abundances were normalised to the total number of TCRs sequenced per sample and expressed as counts per million. MAIT TCRs were defined by TRAV1-2 paired with TRAJ12, TRAJ20 or TRAJ33, and iNKT TCRs by TRAV10 paired with TRAJ18. A search of VDJdb, accessed on 1 November 2021, was run for TCRs annotated to CMV, EBV and SARS-CoV-2, with TCRs annotated for multiple antigens excluded. TCRdb trimmed public reads at Q25 via fastp, called clones via MiXCR and kept in-frame beta chains. Here each entry gathers all rows of one CDR3 protein and keeps the most common genes and DNA. The V and J calls come from TCRdb's annotation, not from the publication. This sample lists some 42,000 distinct CDR3 sequences; approximately 5.9% were detected once. Jointly, the top ten make up about 7.8% of the sample.

As for this clonotype: The antigen it recognizes is unknown. Base qualities were left out, and no much larger clone turns up one base away.

Material: whole blood, obtained at baseline. The chain is made from TRBV3-1 and TRBJ1-1; the D gene is unclear. The source of this sequence is an adult who was a healthcare worker with PCR-confirmed SARS-CoV-2 infection or an uninfected control (not recorded which). CDR3 sequence: CASSHWNTEAFF. The sequenced DNA: TGTGCCAGCAGCCACTGGAACACTGAAGCTTTCTTT. The full variable domain, with segments outside the CDR3 supplied by the reference TRBV3-1 and TRBJ1-1 proteins, appears as DTAVSQTPKYLVTQMGNDKSIKCEQNLGHDTMYWYKQDSKKFLKIMFSYNNKELIINETVPNRFSPKSPDKAHLNLHINSLELGDSAVYFCASSHWNTEAFFGQGTRLTVV.